This T cell receptor beta chain was identified in a study of T-cell reconstitution after alpha-beta-depleted transplantation in children. CDR1 SGHTA and CDR2 FQGNSA come from the germline V gene. The CDR3 extends over 14 amino acids. J lost 8 bases, V lost 6 bases, and 4 bases had no gene match. Notes on this clonotype: Its cognate antigen is unknown.

Whole-study findings and limits: Diversity and T-cell counts at one year after transplant derived mostly from new T cells.

Researchers prepared the TCRbeta library using unique molecular identifiers, the study reports. TCRdb re-called the PCR reads through MiXCR, storing one row per CDR3 protein. The table shows fewer than 550,000 distinct CDR3 sequences, with about an eighth occurring only once. The receptor's source is a female patient between 2 and 15 years old who had a stem cell transplant for aplastic anemia, so the T cells may come from the graft donor. The source material was PBMCs, mostly from graft donor cells, sampled 180 days after TCRalphabeta/CD19-depleted stem cell transplant. This rearrangement joins TRBV7-2 to TRBJ2-3; the match to TRBD2 covers 14 bases. CDR3 DNA sequence: TGTGCCAGCAGACGACTAGCGGGAGGGGGTACGCAGTATTTT. Its protein is CASRRLAGGGTQYF. Full variable domain (rest looked up from reference TRBV7-2 and TRBJ2-3): GAGVSQSPSNKVTEKGKDVELRCDPISGHTALYWYRQSLGQGLEFLIYFQGNSAPDKSGLPSDRFSAERTGGSVSTLTIQRTQQEDSAVYLCASRRLAGGGTQYFGPGTRLTVL.